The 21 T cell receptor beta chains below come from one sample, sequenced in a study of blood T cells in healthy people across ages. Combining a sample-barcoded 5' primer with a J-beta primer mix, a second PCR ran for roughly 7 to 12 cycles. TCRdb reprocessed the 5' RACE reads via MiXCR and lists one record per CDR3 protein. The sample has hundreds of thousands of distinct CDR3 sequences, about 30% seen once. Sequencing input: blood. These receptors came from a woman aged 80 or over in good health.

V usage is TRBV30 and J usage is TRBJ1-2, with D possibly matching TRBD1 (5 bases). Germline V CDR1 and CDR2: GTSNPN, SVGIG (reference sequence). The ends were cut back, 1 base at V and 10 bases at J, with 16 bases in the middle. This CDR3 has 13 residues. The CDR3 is CAWSGGQGIPYTF. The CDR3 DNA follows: TGTGCCTGGAGTGGAGGGCAGGGAATACCCTACACCTTC.

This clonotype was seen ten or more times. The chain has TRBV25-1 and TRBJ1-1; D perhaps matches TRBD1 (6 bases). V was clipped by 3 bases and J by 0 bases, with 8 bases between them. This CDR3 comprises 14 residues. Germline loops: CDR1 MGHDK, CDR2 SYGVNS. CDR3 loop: CASSDSGVNTEAFF. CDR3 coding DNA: TGTGCCAGCAGTGATTCAGGGGTGAACACTGAAGCTTTCTTT.

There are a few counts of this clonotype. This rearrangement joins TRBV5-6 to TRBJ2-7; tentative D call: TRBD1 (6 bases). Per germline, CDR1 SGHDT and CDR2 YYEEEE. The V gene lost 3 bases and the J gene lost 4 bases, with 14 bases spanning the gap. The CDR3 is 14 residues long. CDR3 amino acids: CASSWAGQPYEQYF. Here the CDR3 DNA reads TGTGCCAGCAGCTGGGCCGGACAGCCGTACGAGCAGTACTTC.

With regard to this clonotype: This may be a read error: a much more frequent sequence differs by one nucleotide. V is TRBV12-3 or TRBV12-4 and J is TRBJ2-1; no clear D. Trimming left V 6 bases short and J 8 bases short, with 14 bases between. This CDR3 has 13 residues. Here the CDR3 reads CASRFDGLDEQFF. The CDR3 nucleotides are TGTGCCAGCAGGTTTGACGGCCTCGATGAGCAGTTCTTC.

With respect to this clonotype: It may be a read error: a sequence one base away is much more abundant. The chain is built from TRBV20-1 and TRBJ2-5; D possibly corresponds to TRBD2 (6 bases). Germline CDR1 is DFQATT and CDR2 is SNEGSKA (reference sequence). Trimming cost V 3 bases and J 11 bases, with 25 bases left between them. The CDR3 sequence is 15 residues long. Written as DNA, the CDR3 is TGCAGTGCTAGCCCCACCGGGACTGACAACAATGAGCAGTACTTC. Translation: CSASPTGTDNNEQYF.

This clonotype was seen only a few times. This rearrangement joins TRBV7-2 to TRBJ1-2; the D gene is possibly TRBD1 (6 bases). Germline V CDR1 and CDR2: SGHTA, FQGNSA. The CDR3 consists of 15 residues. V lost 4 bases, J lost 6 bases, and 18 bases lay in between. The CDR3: CASSSDSRGRNGYTF. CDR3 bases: TGTGCCAGCAGCTCGGATAGTCGGGGGCGCAATGGCTACACCTTC.

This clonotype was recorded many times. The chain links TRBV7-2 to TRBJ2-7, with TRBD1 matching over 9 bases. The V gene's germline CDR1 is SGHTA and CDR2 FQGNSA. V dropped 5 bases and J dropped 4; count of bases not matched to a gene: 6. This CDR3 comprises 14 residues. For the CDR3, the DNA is TGTGCCAGCAGCCCGTCGACAGGGGGTTACGAGCAGTACTTC. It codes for CASSPSTGGYEQYF.

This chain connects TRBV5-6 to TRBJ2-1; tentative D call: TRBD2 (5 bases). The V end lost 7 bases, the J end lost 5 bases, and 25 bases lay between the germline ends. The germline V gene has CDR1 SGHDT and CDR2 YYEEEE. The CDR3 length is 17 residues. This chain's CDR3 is CASFVAIGGPGHNEQFF. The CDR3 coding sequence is TGTGCCAGCTTTGTAGCGATAGGTGGACCCGGGCACAATGAGCAGTTCTTC.

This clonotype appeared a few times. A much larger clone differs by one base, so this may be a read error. The CDR3 spells CSARDTGGGTDAQYF. The CDR3 nucleotides read TGCAGTGCTAGAGATACAGGGGGAGGCACAGATGCGCAGTATTTT. The rearrangement links TRBV20-1 to TRBJ2-3; 8 positions agree with TRBD1. The germline CDR1 and CDR2 sequences are DFQATT and SNEGSKA (reference sequence). The CDR3 has 15 amino acids.

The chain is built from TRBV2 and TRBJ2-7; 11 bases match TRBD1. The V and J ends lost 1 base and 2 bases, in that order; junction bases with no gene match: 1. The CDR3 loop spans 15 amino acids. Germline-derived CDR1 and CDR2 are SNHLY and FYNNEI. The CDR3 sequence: CASSEGTGGPYEQYF. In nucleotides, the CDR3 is TGTGCCAGCAGTGAAGGGACAGGGGGCCCCTACGAGCAGTACTTC.

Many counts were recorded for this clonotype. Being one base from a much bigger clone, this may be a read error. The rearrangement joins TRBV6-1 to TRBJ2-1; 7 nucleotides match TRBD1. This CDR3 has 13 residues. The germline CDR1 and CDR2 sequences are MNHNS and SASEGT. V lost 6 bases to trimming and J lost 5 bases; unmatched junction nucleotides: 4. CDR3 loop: CASRARGNNEQFF. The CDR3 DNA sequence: TGTGCCAGCAGGGCCAGGGGGAACAATGAGCAGTTCTTC.

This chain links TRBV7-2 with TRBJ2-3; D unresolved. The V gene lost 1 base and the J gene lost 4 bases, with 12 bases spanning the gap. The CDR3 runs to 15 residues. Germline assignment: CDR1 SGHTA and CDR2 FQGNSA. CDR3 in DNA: TGTGCCAGCAGCTTAGTCCAGGCTCGGTCAGATACGCAGTATTTT. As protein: CASSLVQARSDTQYF.

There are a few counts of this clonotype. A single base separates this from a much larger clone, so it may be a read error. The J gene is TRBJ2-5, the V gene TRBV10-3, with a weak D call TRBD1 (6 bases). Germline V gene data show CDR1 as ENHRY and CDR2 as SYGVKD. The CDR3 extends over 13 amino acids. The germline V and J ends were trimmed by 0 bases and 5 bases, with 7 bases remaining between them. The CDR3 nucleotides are TGTGCCATCAGTGAGTCCAGGGGTGAGACCCAGTACTTC. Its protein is CAISESRGETQYF.

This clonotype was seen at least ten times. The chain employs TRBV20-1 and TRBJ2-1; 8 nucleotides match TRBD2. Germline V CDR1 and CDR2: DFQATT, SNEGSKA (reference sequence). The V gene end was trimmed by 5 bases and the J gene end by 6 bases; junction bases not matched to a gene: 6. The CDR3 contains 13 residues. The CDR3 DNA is TGCAGTGCTGCGACGGGGGGGCGCAATGAGCAGTTCTTC. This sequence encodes CSAATGGRNEQFF.

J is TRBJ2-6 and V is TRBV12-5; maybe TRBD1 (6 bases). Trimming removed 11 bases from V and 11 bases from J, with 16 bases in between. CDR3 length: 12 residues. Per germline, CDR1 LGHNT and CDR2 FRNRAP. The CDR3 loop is CAALGQSDVLTF. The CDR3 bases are TGTGCTGCTCTCGGACAGTCCGACGTCCTGACTTTC. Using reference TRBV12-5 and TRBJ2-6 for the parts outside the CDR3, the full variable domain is DARVTQTPRHKVTEMGQEVTMRCQPILGHNTVFWYRQTMMQGLELLAYFRNRAPLDDSGMPKDRFSAEMPDATLATLKIQPSEPRDSAVYFCAALGQSDVLTFGAGSRLTVL.

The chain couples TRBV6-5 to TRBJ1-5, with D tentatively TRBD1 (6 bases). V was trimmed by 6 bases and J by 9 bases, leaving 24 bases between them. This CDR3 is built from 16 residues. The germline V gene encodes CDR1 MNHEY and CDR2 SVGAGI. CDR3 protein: CASRPTRGGAGWPQHF. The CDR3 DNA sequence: TGTGCCAGCAGGCCCACCCGCGGGGGCGCGGGCTGGCCCCAGCATTTT.

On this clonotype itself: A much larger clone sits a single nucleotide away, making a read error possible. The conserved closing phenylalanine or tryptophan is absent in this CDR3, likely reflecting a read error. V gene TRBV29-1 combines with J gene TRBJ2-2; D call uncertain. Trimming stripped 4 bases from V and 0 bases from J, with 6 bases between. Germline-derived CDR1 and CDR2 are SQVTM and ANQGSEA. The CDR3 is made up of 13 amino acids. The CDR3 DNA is TGCAGCGTTGTCAGCTCGAACACCGGGGAGCTGTTTTGT. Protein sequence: CSVVSSNTGELFC.

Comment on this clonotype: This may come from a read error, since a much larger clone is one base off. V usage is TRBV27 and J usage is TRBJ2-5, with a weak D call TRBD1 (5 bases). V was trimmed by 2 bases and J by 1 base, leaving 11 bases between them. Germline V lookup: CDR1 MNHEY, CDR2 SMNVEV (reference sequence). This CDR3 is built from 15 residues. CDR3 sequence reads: CASSLRPQGQETQYF. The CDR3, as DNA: TGTGCCAGCAGTTTACGGCCCCAGGGCCAAGAGACCCAGTACTTC.

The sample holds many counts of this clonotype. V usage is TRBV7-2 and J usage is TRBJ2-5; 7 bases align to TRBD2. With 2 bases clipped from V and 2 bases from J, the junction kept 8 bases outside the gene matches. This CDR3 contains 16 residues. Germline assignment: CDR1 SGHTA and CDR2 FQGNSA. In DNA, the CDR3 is TGTGCCAGCAGCTTAAGAGGGCTAGCGGCACAAGAGACCCAGTACTTC. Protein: CASSLRGLAAQETQYF.

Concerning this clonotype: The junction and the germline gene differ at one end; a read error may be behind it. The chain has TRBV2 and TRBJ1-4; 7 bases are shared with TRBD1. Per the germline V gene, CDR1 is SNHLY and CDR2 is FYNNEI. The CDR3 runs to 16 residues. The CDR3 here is CASSEGGGATNEKLFF. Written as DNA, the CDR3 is TGTGCCAGCAGCGAAGGAGGGGGCGCGACTAATGAAAAACTGTTTTTT.

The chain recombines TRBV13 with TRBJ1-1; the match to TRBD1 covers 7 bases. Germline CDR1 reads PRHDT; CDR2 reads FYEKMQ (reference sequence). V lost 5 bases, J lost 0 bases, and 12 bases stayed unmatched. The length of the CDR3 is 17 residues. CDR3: CASSAPRSQGVNTEAFF. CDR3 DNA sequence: TGTGCCAGCAGCGCACCTCGCTCCCAGGGGGTGAACACTGAAGCTTTCTTT.